The table lists the clone carrying this T cell receptor (beta chain) with a count of one. Its specificity is not known. Germline assignment: CDR1 WNHNN and CDR2 SYGVQD (reference sequence). Trimming left V 3 bases short and J 0 bases short, with 8 bases between. This CDR3 region has 15 residues. This record comes from a study of cytomegalovirus exposure and HLA in healthy donors. Notes on the study in general: Cytomegalovirus association was listed for 170 or so TCR beta chains. Later genetic work tied a missense DCLRE1C variant to beta-chain V and J trimming.

In the PCR, 60 Vbeta and 13 Jbeta primers were used. In the original processing: As a later analysis found, there were roughly 80 million unique TCR beta chains, of which some 10 million were shared. Assay used: immunoSEQ multiplex PCR; TCRdb lists only in-frame clones, some missing. V and J calls plus clone size are reproduced from that table; the DNA served to infer D and trimming. Of some 120,000 clones listed, 70% to 80% are singletons. Material for sequencing was PBMCs. This rearrangement joins TRBV10-1 to TRBJ2-2; D not resolved. The sequence came from a man aged 50 to 59 in good health and CMV-seronegative. The CDR3, as DNA: TGCGCCAGCAGTGACCAACTATCGAACACCGGGGAGCTGTTTTTT. Residues: CASSDQLSNTGELFF.